This T cell receptor (beta chain) originates from a study of molecular identifiers for immune sequencing clone quantification. Germline CDR1 is SQVTM and CDR2 is ANQGSEA. Between the trimmed V and J ends, which lost 5 bases and 1 base, there was a span of 12 bases. The CDR3 length is 13 residues. Each CDR3 protein gets one entry after TCRdb re-called the PCR reads with MiXCR. This table has more than 300,000 distinct CDR3 sequences, around a fifth appearing once. This clonotype was seen ten or more times. The target antigen is unknown. In the sort, naive CD8 T cells were defined as CD8+CD4-CCR7+CD45RA+. Study-wide results and caveats: Reports indicate spiked Jurkat TCR RNA from one cell could be found among some 980,000 naive cells.

Sequencing was performed on naive CD8+ T cells from blood, with Jurkat cell RNA spiked in. Subset indicated: FACS-sorted CD8+CD4-CCR7+CD45RA+ naive T cells. This TCR came from a human donor in good health. Some libraries in this study had Jurkat cell RNA spiked in. The chain links TRBV29-1 to TRBJ2-7; no reliable D call. The chain's CDR3 is CSVNWDTSYEQYF. The CDR3, as DNA: TGCAGCGTTAACTGGGATACATCCTACGAGCAGTACTTC.